The 25 T cell receptor beta chains given below trace back to one sample, sequenced in a study of Graves' ophthalmopathy and Graves' hyperthyroidism (dated by TCRdb to between 2017 and 2018). TCRdb records Illumina HiSeq 2000 as the sequencer. TCR beta CDR3 regions were amplified from RNA transcripts for repertoire sequencing. The first round was an RT-PCR using HTBI primers with the Qiagen OneStep RT-PCR kit, and this first round was followed by a second-round multiplex PCR, then size selection and purification. Starting from the raw public reads, TCRdb applied fastp trimming at Q25, assembled clones with MiXCR and retained in-frame beta chains. When rows share a CDR3 protein, they turn into one entry using the most common DNA and genes. The sample table shows hundreds of thousands of distinct CDR3 sequences, and under 25% are seen once. Together, the top ten hold more than 2.5% of the sample. Sequencing was performed on peripheral blood. These receptors originate from a woman aged 18-29 years with stable Graves' hyperthyroidism. Donor details come from another sample of the same person, matched by shared clones.

This clonotype was detected only once. J is TRBJ1-6 and V is TRBV6-1; 8 bases match TRBD1. Germline values: CDR1 MNHNS, CDR2 SASEGT. The CDR3 sequence is 15 residues long. With V trimmed by 1 base and J by 10 bases, 6 bases remained unmatched. In DNA form, the CDR3 reads TGTGCCAGCAGTGAAGGACAGGGGACCCGGTCACCCCTCCACTTT. Protein sequence: CASSEGQGTRSPLHF.

This clonotype has ten or more counts. This rearrangement joins TRBV7-8 to TRBJ2-7; 9 bases are a match to TRBD1. The ends lost 5 bases at V and 6 bases at J; junction bases unmatched: 14. The CDR3 is 16 residues long. CDR1 SGHVS and CDR2 FQNEAQ come from the germline V gene. In DNA form, the CDR3 reads TGTGCCAGCAGCCCTACAGGGGGCCAAACGGGGTTCGAGCAGTACTTC. It codes for CASSPTGGQTGFEQYF.

There are many counts of this clonotype. This chain links TRBV7-2 with TRBJ2-7, with D possibly TRBD1 on 6 matching bases. The CDR3 length is 15 residues. Looked up from germline, CDR1 is SGHTA and CDR2 is FQGNSA. Between the trimmed V and J ends, which lost 3 bases and 0 bases, there was a span of 12 bases. CDR3 sequence: CASSFQQGRSYEQYF. DNA for the CDR3: TGTGCCAGCAGCTTTCAGCAGGGGCGCTCCTACGAGCAGTACTTC.

There are many counts of this clonotype. The J gene is TRBJ2-7, the V gene TRBV15; D may be TRBD2 (6 bases). The CDR3 totals 14 residues. Looked up from germline, CDR1 is LNHNV and CDR2 is YYDKDF (reference sequence). Trimming took 0 bases from V and 4 from J, leaving 10 bases between them. In DNA, the CDR3 is TGTGCCACCAGCAGAGATCGGGGGAGGTACGAGCAGTACTTC. It encodes CATSRDRGRYEQYF.

A single count supports this clonotype. The genes are TRBV15 and TRBJ1-2; D remains ambiguous. V lost 4 bases, J lost 8 bases, and 14 bases lay in between. Per germline, CDR1 LNHNV and CDR2 YYDKDF (reference sequence). The CDR3 consists of 13 residues. CDR3 DNA: TGTGCCACCAGCACGAGAGTAAGGTTAGGCTACACCTTC. Translation: CATSTRVRLGYTF.

The chain is built from TRBV24-1 and TRBJ1-5; perhaps TRBD1 as D (5 bases). Per germline, CDR1 KGHDR and CDR2 SFDVKD. V lost 2 bases and J 7 bases, leaving 14 bases between the germline ends. The CDR3 has 15 amino acids. CDR3: CATSDSQGSNQPQHF. Written as DNA, the CDR3 is TGTGCCACCAGTGATTCCCAGGGTTCTAACCAGCCCCAGCATTTT.

This clonotype has more than one count but fewer than ten. The chain joins TRBV6-1 to TRBJ2-2; 7 positions agree with TRBD1. Looked up from germline, CDR1 is MNHNS and CDR2 is SASEGT. V shed 2 bases, J shed 5 bases, and the junction held 8 bases outside the gene matches. CDR3 length equals 16 residues. As DNA, the CDR3 is TGTGCCAGCAGTGAACAGAGGGGGCGAGGAACCGGGGAGCTGTTTTTT. It codes for CASSEQRGRGTGELFF.

The genes are TRBV5-1 and TRBJ2-7, with D tentatively TRBD1 or TRBD2 (5 bases each). The CDR3 has 14 amino acids. V was shortened by 4 bases and J by 7 bases, with 18 bases between the two germline ends. Per germline, CDR1 SGHRS and CDR2 YFSETQ. The CDR3 reads CASSQGTADREQYF. For the CDR3, the DNA is TGCGCCAGCAGCCAAGGGACGGCTGACAGAGAGCAGTACTTC.

This clonotype was detected ten times or more. The rearrangement joins TRBV19 to TRBJ2-2, with TRBD2 as a possible D gene (5 bases). The CDR3 consists of 15 residues. Looked up from germline, CDR1 is LNHDA and CDR2 is SQIVND (reference sequence). V lost 2 bases and J 4 bases, leaving 11 bases between the germline ends. The CDR3 bases are TGTGCCAGTAGTATAAGTGGGAGTGGCACCGGGGAGCTGTTTTTT. Encoded protein: CASSISGSGTGELFF.

The chain links TRBV6-1 to TRBJ1-1; 8 nucleotides agree with TRBD1. V lost 3 bases, J lost 1 base, and 7 bases stayed unmatched. Germline assignment: CDR1 MNHNS and CDR2 SASEGT. CDR3 length: 16 amino acids. Written as DNA, the CDR3 is TGTGCCAGCAGTGACCCCTGGACAGGGCGGAACACTGAAGCTTTCTTT. It yields the protein CASSDPWTGRNTEAFF.

The chain uses TRBV5-4 and TRBJ2-1; 10 bases line up with TRBD2. After removal of 0 bases from V and 2 bases from J, the junction contained 2 bases not matched to a gene. This CDR3 has 16 amino acids. Germline V lookup: CDR1 SGHNT, CDR2 YYREEE (reference sequence). The CDR3 reads CASSLATSGAYNEQFF. The CDR3, as DNA: TGTGCCAGCAGCTTGGCCACTAGCGGGGCCTACAATGAGCAGTTCTTC.

This clonotype was seen many times. The CDR3 is CASSLLEGRYYGYTF. CDR3 in DNA: TGCGCCAGCAGCTTGCTAGAGGGACGATACTATGGCTACACCTTC. The V gene is TRBV5-1, the J gene TRBJ1-2; perhaps TRBD1 as D (5 bases). The germline V and J ends were trimmed by 1 base and 3 bases, with 13 bases remaining between them. Germline CDR1 is SGHRS and CDR2 is YFSETQ. CDR3 length: 15 residues.

This clonotype was seen repeatedly, ten times or more. This sequence joins TRBV5-8 and TRBJ2-5, with 7 bases that match TRBD2. Germline-derived CDR1 and CDR2 are SGHTS and YDEGEE. This CDR3 region has 14 residues. V was clipped by 4 bases and J by 4 bases; unmatched bases: 7. The CDR3: CASSGGRELETQYF. The CDR3 DNA is TGTGCCAGCAGCGGTGGGAGGGAACTAGAGACCCAGTACTTC.

A word on this clonotype: Without the conserved terminal phenylalanine or tryptophan, this CDR3 likely stems from a read error. V is TRBV18 and J is TRBJ1-1; tentatively, D is TRBD1 (6 bases). This CDR3 is 13 amino acids long. The germline CDR1 and CDR2 sequences are KGHSH and LQKENI. Trimming cost V 6 bases and J 7 bases, with 15 bases left between them. CDR3 in amino acids: CASSPNRVDEAFY. CDR3 sequence (DNA): TGTGCCAGCTCTCCAAACAGGGTTGATGAAGCTTTCTAT.

About this clonotype: A read error is likely, as this CDR3 ends without the conserved phenylalanine or tryptophan. The DNA is omitted, as the CDR3 cannot be located on it reliably, and the CDR3 follows TCRdb's listing. CDR3 protein: CASSLGGYGYRV. The rearrangement links TRBV19 to TRBJ1-2; TRBD1, the table's D call, was not compared with the DNA. The length of the CDR3 is 12 amino acids, counting both ends. Germline V CDR1 and CDR2: LNHDA, SQIVND (reference sequence).

This clonotype was seen ten or more times. CDR3 sequence (DNA): TGTGCCAGCAGCCAAGAGGGGGTAGGACAGGGGTTCTACGAGCAGTACTTC. Residues: CASSQEGVGQGFYEQYF. The J gene is TRBJ2-7, the V gene TRBV4-2; 9 bases agree with TRBD1. V lost 0 bases and J lost 3; bases outside the gene matches: 9. Germline CDR1 reads LGHNA; CDR2 reads YNFKEQ. The CDR3 totals 17 residues.

CDR3 amino acids: CASSTGLPNLNTGELFF. For the CDR3, the DNA is TGTGCCAGCAGCACCGGGCTTCCAAATTTGAACACCGGGGAGCTGTTTTTT. This chain joins TRBV11-2 and TRBJ2-2; D is unclear. V was pared by 5 bases and J by 1 base, with 17 bases between. Germline CDR1 reads SGHAT; CDR2 reads FQNNGV. This CDR3 has 17 amino acids.

This clonotype was picked up many times. V usage is TRBV20-1 and J usage is TRBJ2-7; the D gene is possibly TRBD2 (6 bases). V lost 3 bases and J 2 bases, leaving 11 bases between the germline ends. The germline CDR1 and CDR2 sequences are DFQATT and SNEGSKA (reference sequence). This CDR3 spans 13 amino acids. The DNA for the CDR3 is TGCAGTGCTAGGCTAGCGTATACCTACGAGCAGTACTTC. Its translation is CSARLAYTYEQYF.

The rearrangement links TRBV28 to TRBJ1-6; D uncertain. The CDR3 covers 15 residues. Germline assignment: CDR1 MDHEN and CDR2 SYDVKM. V was pared by 3 bases and J by 3 bases, with 9 bases between. CDR3: CASSFDRNYNSPLHF. CDR3 DNA sequence: TGTGCCAGCAGTTTCGACCGAAACTATAATTCACCCCTCCACTTT. The variable domain in full, with the rest retrieved from reference TRBV28 and TRBJ1-6, is DVKVTQSSRYLVKRTGEKVFLECVQDMDHENMFWYRQDPGLGLRLIYFSYDVKMKEKGDIPEGYSVSREKKERFSLILESASTNQTSMYLCASSFDRNYNSPLHFGNGTRLTVT.

On this clonotype: The CDR3 carries no conserved terminal phenylalanine or tryptophan, so it likely arises from a read error. The rearrangement links TRBV11-2 to TRBJ1-5; tentatively, D is TRBD1 (5 bases). The CDR3 sequence is 15 residues long. V was shortened by 5 bases and J by 11 bases, with 22 bases between the two germline ends. Germline CDR1 SGHAT, CDR2 FQNNGV. In DNA form, the CDR3 reads TGTGCCAGCAGCAACCCTCGGGACTCACAAGGTTCCCAGCATTAT. Translated: CASSNPRDSQGSQHY.

There are many counts of this clonotype. V usage is TRBV7-6 and J usage is TRBJ2-7; 7 positions agree with TRBD2. V gave up 1 base and J gave up 1 base; unmatched junction bases: 4. The germline gives CDR1 SGHVS, CDR2 FNYEAQ. The CDR3 is made up of 15 amino acids. CDR3 sequence: CASSLERGGSYEQYF. The CDR3, as DNA: TGTGCCAGCAGCTTAGAAAGGGGAGGGTCCTACGAGCAGTACTTC.

This clonotype was recorded a few times. A much larger clone is a single base away; this may be a read error. This chain joins TRBV30 and TRBJ2-5, with D perhaps given as TRBD1 or TRBD2 (6 bases each). The CDR3 contains 15 residues. Looked up from germline, CDR1 is GTSNPN and CDR2 is SVGIG (reference sequence). As DNA, the CDR3 is TGTGCCTGGATGATCTCGGGACACCCCCGGGAGACCAAGTACTTC. Translation gives CAWMISGHPRETKYF.

This clonotype came up a few times. This sequence joins TRBV6-1 and TRBJ1-2, with D uncertain. Germline V gives CDR1 MNHNS, CDR2 SASEGT. CDR3 length: 14 amino acids. Deletions cut 2 bases from V and 7 bases from J, with 14 bases between. The CDR3 DNA is TGTGCCAGCAGTGAATGTTGGAGGGCCTGTGGCTACACCTTC. This sequence encodes CASSECWRACGYTF.

This clonotype was recorded at least ten times. The V gene is TRBV20-1, the J gene TRBJ2-7, with 8 nucleotides matching TRBD1. The germline V gene encodes CDR1 DFQATT and CDR2 SNEGSKA (reference sequence). Trimming at V came to 5 bases and at J to 4 bases, leaving 16 bases not matched to a gene. The CDR3 totals 16 residues. CDR3 DNA: TGCAGTGCTTGCCCGGGACAGGCCCTCCCGATTTACGAGCAGTACTTC. Residues: CSACPGQALPIYEQYF.

This clonotype was seen many times. This chain joins TRBV27 and TRBJ1-5; maybe TRBD1 (6 bases). The V end lost 3 bases, the J end lost 4 bases, and 10 bases lay between the germline ends. Germline values: CDR1 MNHEY, CDR2 SMNVEV (reference sequence). This CDR3 has 14 residues. CDR3 sequence: CASSLGHRNQPQHF. CDR3 DNA: TGTGCCAGCAGTTTGGGACATCGAAATCAGCCCCAGCATTTT.